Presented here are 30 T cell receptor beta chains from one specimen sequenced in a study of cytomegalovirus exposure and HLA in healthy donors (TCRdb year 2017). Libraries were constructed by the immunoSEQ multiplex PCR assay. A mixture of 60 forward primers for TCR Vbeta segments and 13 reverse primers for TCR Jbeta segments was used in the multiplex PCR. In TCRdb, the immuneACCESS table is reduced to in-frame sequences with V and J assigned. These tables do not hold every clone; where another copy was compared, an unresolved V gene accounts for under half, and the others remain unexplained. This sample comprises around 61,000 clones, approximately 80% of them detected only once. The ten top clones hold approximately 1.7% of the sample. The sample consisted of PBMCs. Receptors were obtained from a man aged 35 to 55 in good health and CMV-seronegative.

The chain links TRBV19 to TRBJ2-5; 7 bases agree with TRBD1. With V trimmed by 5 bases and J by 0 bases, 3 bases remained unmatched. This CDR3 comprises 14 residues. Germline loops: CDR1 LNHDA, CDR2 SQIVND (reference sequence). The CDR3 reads CASSRTGDQETQYF. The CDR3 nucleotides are TGTGCCAGTAGTCGGACAGGAGACCAAGAGACCCAGTACTTC.

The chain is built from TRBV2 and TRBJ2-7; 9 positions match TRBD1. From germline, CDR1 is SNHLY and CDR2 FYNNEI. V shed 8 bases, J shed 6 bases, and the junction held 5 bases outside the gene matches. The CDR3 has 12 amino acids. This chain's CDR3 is CASGWTGAEQYF. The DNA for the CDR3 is TGTGCCAGCGGGTGGACAGGGGCCGAGCAGTACTTC.

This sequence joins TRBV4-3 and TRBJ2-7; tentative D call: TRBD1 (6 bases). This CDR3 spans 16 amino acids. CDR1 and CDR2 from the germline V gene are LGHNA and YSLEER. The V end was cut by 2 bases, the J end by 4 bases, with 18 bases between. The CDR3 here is CASSQLTTATGYEQYV. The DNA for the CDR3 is TGCGCCAGCAGCCAACTTACCACCGCGACAGGTTACGAGCAGTACGTC.

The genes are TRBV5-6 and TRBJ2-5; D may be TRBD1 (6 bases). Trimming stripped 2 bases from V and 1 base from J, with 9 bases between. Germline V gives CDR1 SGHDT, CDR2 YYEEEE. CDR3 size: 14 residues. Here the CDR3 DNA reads TGTGCCAGCAGCTTAGCACAGGGCCAAGAGACCCAGTACTTC. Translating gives CASSLAQGQETQYF. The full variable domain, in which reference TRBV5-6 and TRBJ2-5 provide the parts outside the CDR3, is DAGVTQSPTHLIKTRGQQVTLRCSPKSGHDTVSWYQQALGQGPQFIFQYYEEEERQRGNFPDRFSGHQFPNYSSELNVNALLLGDSALYLCASSLAQGQETQYFGPGTRLLVL.

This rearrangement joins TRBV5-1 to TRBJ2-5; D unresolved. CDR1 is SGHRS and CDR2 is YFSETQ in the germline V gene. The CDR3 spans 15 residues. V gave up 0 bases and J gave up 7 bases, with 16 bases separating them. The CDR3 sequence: CASSLGSAASGTQYF. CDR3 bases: TGCGCCAGCAGCTTGGGAAGCGCAGCGAGTGGGACCCAGTACTTC.

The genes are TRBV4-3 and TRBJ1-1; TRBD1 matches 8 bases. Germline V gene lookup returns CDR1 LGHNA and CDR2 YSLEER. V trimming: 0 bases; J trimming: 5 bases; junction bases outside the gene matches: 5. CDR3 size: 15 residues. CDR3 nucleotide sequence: TGCGCCAGCAGCCAAGATTTTCACAGGGGGACTGAAGCTTTCTTT. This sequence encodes CASSQDFHRGTEAFF.

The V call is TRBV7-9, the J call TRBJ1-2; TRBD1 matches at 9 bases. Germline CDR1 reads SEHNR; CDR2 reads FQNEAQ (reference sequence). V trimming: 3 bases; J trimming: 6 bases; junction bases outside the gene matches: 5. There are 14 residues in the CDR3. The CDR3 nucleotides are TGTGCCAGCAGCTTGGAGTGGACAGGGGATGGCTACACCTTC. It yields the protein CASSLEWTGDGYTF.

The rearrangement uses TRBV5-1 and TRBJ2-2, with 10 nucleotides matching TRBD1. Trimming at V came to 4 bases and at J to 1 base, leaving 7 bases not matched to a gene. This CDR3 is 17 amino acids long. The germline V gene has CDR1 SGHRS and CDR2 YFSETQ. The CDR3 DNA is TGCGCCAGCAGCCTACAAGGGACAGGGGAGAACACCGGGGAGCTGTTTTTT. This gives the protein CASSLQGTGENTGELFF.

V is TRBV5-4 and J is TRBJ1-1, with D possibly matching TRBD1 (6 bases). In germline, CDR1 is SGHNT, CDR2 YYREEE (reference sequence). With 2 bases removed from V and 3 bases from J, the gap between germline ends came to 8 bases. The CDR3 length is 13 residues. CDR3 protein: CASSFSGDTEAFF. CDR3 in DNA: TGTGCCAGCAGCTTTTCAGGGGACACTGAAGCTTTCTTT.

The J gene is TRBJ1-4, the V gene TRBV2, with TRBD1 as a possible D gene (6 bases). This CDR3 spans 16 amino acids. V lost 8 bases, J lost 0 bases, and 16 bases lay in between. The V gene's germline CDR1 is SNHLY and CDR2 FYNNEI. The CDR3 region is CASCPGQKTTNEKLFF. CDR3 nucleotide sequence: TGTGCCAGCTGTCCAGGACAGAAGACAACTAATGAAAAACTGTTTTTT.

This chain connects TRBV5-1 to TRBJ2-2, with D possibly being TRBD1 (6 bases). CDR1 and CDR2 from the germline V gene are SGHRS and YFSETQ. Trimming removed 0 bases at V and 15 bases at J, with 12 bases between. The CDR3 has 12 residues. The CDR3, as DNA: TGCGCCAGCAGCTTGGAGGACAGACGGGTGTTTTTT. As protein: CASSLEDRRVFF.

CDR3 region: CASSFNYQETQYF. CDR3 sequence (DNA): TGCGCCAGCAGCTTTAACTACCAAGAGACCCAGTACTTC. The chain employs TRBV5-1 and TRBJ2-5, with D uncertain. Germline V lookup: CDR1 SGHRS, CDR2 YFSETQ. Trimming removed 2 bases from V and 0 bases from J, with 5 bases in between. The CDR3 has 13 residues.

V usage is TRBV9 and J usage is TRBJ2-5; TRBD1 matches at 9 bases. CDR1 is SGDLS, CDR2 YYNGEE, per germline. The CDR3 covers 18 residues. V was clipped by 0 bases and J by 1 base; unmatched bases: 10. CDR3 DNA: TGTGCCAGCAGCGTAGTCTCCGGGACAGGGACCACCCAAGAGACCCAGTACTTC. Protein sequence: CASSVVSGTGTTQETQYF.

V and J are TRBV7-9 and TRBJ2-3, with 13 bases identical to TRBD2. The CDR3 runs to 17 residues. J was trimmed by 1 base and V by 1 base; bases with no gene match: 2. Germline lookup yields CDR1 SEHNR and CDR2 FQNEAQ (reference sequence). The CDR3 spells CASSLGGLAGRTDTQYF. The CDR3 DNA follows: TGTGCCAGCAGCTTAGGGGGACTAGCGGGGCGCACAGATACGCAGTATTTT.

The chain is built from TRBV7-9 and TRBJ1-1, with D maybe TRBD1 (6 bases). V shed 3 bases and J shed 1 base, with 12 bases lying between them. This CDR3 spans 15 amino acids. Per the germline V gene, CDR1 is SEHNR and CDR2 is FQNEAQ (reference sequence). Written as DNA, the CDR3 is TGTGCCAGCAGCTTCGGGACAACTGGGAACACTGAAGCTTTCTTT. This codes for CASSFGTTGNTEAFF.

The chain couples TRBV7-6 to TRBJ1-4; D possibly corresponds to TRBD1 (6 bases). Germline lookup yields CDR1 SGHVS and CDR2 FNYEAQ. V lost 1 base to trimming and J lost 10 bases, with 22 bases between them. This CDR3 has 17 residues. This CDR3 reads CASSLGGAGQRARKLFF. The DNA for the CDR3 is TGTGCCAGCAGCTTAGGGGGAGCTGGACAGAGGGCCAGAAAACTGTTTTTT.

The DNA of the CDR3 is TGTGCCAGCAGCTTAGCGATGGCAGGGATGGACAATGAGCAGTTCTTC. Protein: CASSLAMAGMDNEQFF. The gene calls are TRBV7-9 and TRBJ2-1; weak D call: TRBD1 (5 bases). The CDR3 covers 16 residues. The germline CDR1 and CDR2 sequences are SEHNR and FQNEAQ (reference sequence). The germline V and J ends were trimmed by 0 bases and 5 bases, with 14 bases remaining between them.

The CDR3 coding sequence is TGTGCCAGCGGGGCACAGGGGAGCAATCAGCCCCAGCATTTT. Residues: CASGAQGSNQPQHF. This sequence joins TRBV28 and TRBJ1-5, with 7 bases matching TRBD1. The ends lost 8 bases at V and 1 base at J; junction bases unmatched: 5. This CDR3 is 14 amino acids long. The germline V gene encodes CDR1 MDHEN and CDR2 SYDVKM.

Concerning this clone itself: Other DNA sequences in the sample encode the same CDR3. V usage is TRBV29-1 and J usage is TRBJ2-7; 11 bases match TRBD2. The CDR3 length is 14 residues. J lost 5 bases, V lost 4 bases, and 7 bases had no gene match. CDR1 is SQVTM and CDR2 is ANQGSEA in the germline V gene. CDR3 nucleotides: TGCAGCGTTGGTATTAGCGGGGGGGAAAACGAGCAGTACTTC. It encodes CSVGISGGENEQYF.

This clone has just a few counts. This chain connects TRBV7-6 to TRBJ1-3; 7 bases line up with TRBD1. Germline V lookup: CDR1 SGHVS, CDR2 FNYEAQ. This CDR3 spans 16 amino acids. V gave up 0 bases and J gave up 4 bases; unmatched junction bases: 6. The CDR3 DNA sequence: TGTGCCAGCAGCTTAGCGCCGGAGGGGGCGGGAAACACCATATATTTT. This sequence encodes CASSLAPEGAGNTIYF.

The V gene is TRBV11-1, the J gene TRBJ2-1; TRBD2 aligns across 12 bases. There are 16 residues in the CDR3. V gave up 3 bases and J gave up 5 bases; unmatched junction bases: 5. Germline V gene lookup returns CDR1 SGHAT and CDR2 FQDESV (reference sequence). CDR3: CASSFSWTSGDNEQFF. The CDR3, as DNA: TGTGCCAGCAGCTTTTCCTGGACTAGCGGGGACAATGAGCAGTTCTTC.

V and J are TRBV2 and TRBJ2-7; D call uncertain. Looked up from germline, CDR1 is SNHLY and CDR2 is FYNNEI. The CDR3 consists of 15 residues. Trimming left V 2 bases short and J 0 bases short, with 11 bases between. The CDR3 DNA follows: TGTGCCAGCAGTGAATTCACTTTCCCCTCCTACGAGCAGTACTTC. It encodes CASSEFTFPSYEQYF.

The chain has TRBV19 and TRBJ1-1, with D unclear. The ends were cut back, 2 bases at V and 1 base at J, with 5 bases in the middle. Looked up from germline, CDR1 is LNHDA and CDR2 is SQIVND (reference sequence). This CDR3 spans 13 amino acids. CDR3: CASSIIWNTEAFF. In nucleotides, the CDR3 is TGTGCCAGTAGTATAATATGGAACACTGAAGCTTTCTTT.

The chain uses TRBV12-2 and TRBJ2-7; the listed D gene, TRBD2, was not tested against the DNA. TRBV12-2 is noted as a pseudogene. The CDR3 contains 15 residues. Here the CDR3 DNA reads TGTGCAAGTCGCTTAGCGCGGCCGGGGTCCTACGAGCAGTACGTC. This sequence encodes CASRLARPGSYEQYV.

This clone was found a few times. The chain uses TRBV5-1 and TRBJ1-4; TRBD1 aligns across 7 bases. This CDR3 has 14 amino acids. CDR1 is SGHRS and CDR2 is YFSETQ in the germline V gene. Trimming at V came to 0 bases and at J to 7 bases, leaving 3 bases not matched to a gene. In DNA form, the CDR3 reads TGCGCCAGCAGCTTGGGACAGGGAAGTGAAAAACTGTTTTTT. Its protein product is CASSLGQGSEKLFF.

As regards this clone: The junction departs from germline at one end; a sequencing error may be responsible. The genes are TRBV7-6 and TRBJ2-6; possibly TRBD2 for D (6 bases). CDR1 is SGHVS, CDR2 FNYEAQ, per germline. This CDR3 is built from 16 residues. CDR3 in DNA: TGTGCCATCAGCGGGCTACGGGGCTCTGGGGCCAACGTCCTGACTTTC. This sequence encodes CAISGLRGSGANVLTF.

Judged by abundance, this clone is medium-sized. For the CDR3, the DNA is TGTGCCAGTAGCAACACAGGGGGCACTGAAGCTTTCTTT. This sequence encodes CASSNTGGTEAFF. J is TRBJ1-1 and V is TRBV19, with 8 bases identical to TRBD1. This CDR3 comprises 13 residues. Looked up from germline, CDR1 is LNHDA and CDR2 is SQIVND (reference sequence). V gave up 6 bases and J gave up 4 bases; unmatched junction bases: 4.

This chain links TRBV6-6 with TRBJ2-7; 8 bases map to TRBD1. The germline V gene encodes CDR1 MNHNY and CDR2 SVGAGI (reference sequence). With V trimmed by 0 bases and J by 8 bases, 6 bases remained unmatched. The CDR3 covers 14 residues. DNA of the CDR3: TGTGCCAGCAGTTACTCAACGGACAGGGACCAGCAGTACGTC. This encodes CASSYSTDRDQQYV.

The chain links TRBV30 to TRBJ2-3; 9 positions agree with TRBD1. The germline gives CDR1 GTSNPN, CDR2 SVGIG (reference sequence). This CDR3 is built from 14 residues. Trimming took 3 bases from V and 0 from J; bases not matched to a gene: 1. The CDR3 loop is CAWRQGASTDTQYF. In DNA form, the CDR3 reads TGTGCCTGGAGACAGGGGGCGAGCACAGATACGCAGTATTTT.

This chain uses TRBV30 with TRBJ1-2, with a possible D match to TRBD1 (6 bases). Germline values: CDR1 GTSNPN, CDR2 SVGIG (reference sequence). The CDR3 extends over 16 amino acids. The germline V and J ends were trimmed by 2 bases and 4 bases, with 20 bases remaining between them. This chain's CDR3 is CAWSRLPRGKGYGYTF. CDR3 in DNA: TGTGCCTGGAGTCGACTTCCCAGGGGCAAAGGCTATGGCTACACCTTC.